This T cell receptor beta chain emerged from a study of graft-versus-host responses after intestinal transplantation. Study-level background: Recipients underwent multivisceral, liver-intestinal, or isolated intestinal transplants.

Study conclusions and caveats: In recipient marrow, GvH clones were found, and some appeared first in ileum or blood.

The data were produced by immunoSEQ multiplex PCR, yet TCRdb's version contains in-frame clones alone and is incomplete. The sample carries under 100,000 clones, roughly 93% recorded once. This clone was detected once. As yet, its antigen is unknown. The specimen comprised unstimulated CD8+ T cells sorted from spleen or lymph node cells, sampled before transplant. The TCR sequence derives from a human donor who was the organ donor for an intestinal transplant.

The CDR3 nucleotides are TGCGCCAGCAGCTTGGCGCTAGCGAGGACCGGGGAGCTGTTTTTT. Amino acids: CASSLALARTGELFF. V and J are TRBV5-1 and TRBJ2-2; possibly TRBD2 for D (6 bases). CDR1 SGHRS and CDR2 YFSETQ come from the germline V gene. V lost 0 bases to trimming and J lost 5 bases, with 11 bases between them. This CDR3 has 15 residues.